The 26 T cell receptor beta chains listed next were all sequenced from one sample in a study of blood T cell repertoires in COVID-19. Generated by immunoSEQ multiplex PCR, the TCRdb table keeps only in-frame clones and is missing some. The repertoire holds 140,000 to 150,000 clones, with roughly 85% as singletons. Material for sequencing was peripheral blood. The source of these receptors is a woman aged 55-69 years with COVID-19, enrolled during active disease.

The chain links TRBV9 to TRBJ1-2; 9 bases are a match to TRBD1. The V segment lost 2 bases and the J segment 5 bases; nucleotides outside the gene matches: 10. Germline V lookup: CDR1 SGDLS, CDR2 YYNGEE. CDR3 size: 16 residues. The CDR3 loop reads CASSVNLPGQGYGYTF. The CDR3 DNA sequence: TGTGCCAGCAGCGTGAACCTACCGGGACAGGGATATGGCTACACCTTC.

V usage is TRBV28 and J usage is TRBJ1-5, with TRBD1 matching 8 bases. This CDR3 is built from 13 residues. With V trimmed by 7 bases and J by 4 bases, 3 bases remained unmatched. In germline, CDR1 is MDHEN, CDR2 SYDVKM. The CDR3 DNA is TGTGCCAGCATGGACAGGGTGAATCAGCCCCAGCATTTT. Protein product: CASMDRVNQPQHF. Drawing the rest from reference TRBV28 and TRBJ1-5, the complete variable domain is DVKVTQSSRYLVKRTGEKVFLECVQDMDHENMFWYRQDPGLGLRLIYFSYDVKMKEKGDIPEGYSVSREKKERFSLILESASTNQTSMYLCASMDRVNQPQHFGDGTRLSIL.

This sequence joins TRBV7-2 and TRBJ2-7, with D maybe TRBD2 (6 bases). V was trimmed by 3 bases and J by 3 bases, leaving 12 bases between them. This CDR3 comprises 14 residues. Germline V gene data show CDR1 as SGHTA and CDR2 as FQGNSA. The CDR3 is CASSFPPGVYEQYF. CDR3 nucleotide sequence: TGTGCCAGCAGCTTCCCCCCGGGGGTCTACGAGCAGTACTTC.

The chain joins TRBV7-9 to TRBJ2-4, with a weak D call TRBD2 (6 bases). CDR3 size: 15 residues. V was cut by 7 bases and J by 9 bases, with 22 bases left in between. From germline, CDR1 is SEHNR and CDR2 FQNEAQ (reference sequence). In DNA, the CDR3 is TGTGCCAGCAATAGCGGTCCGAACTCTAGGGGCATTCAGTACTTC. Protein: CASNSGPNSRGIQYF.

There are a few counts of this clone. This sequence joins TRBV18 and TRBJ2-3; D is possibly TRBD2 (6 bases). Trimming took 2 bases from V and 1 from J, leaving 10 bases between them. The germline V gene encodes CDR1 KGHSH and CDR2 LQKENI. The CDR3 is 15 amino acids. CDR3 residues: CASSPTRDGTDTQYF. For the CDR3, the DNA is TGTGCCAGCTCACCAACGCGGGACGGCACAGATACGCAGTATTTT.

The chain has TRBV6-5 and TRBJ1-4; D remains ambiguous. The CDR3 runs to 14 residues. Per the germline V gene, CDR1 is MNHEY and CDR2 is SVGAGI. V lost 0 bases to trimming and J lost 13 bases, with 15 bases between them. CDR3 protein: CASSYSSGSLGLFF. The DNA for the CDR3 is TGTGCCAGCAGTTACTCCTCGGGATCTCTCGGACTGTTTTTT.

This rearrangement joins TRBV7-3 to TRBJ2-3; 7 bases are a match to TRBD1. Trimming removed 5 bases from V and 3 bases from J; junction bases left unmatched: 8. There are 15 residues in the CDR3. Germline V gene lookup returns CDR1 SGHTA and CDR2 FQGTGA. The CDR3 DNA reads as TGTGCCAGCAGCGAAACAGGGGTAGGAACAGATACGCAGTATTTT. Protein sequence: CASSETGVGTDTQYF.

The chain employs TRBV19 and TRBJ2-1; 10 bases match TRBD2. Losses at the gene ends were 6 bases for V and 6 bases for J; bases not matched to a gene: 11. The germline V gene encodes CDR1 LNHDA and CDR2 SQIVND (reference sequence). This CDR3 comprises 16 residues. The chain's CDR3 is CASSEAGGSGGNEQFF. The CDR3 region has the DNA TGTGCCAGTAGCGAAGCGGGGGGGTCCGGAGGCAATGAGCAGTTCTTC. The variable domain in full, completed from reference TRBV19 and TRBJ2-1, reads DGGITQSPKYLFRKEGQNVTLSCEQNLNHDAMYWYRQDPGQGLRLIYYSQIVNDFQKGDIAEGYSVSREKKESFPLTVTSAQKNPTAFYLCASSEAGGSGGNEQFFGPGTRLTVL.

This chain joins TRBV19 and TRBJ1-1; the D is unclear. The CDR3 is 17 residues long. From germline, CDR1 is LNHDA and CDR2 SQIVND (reference sequence). Trimming pared 4 bases from V and 0 bases from J, leaving 18 bases between. CDR3 nucleotide sequence: TGTGCCAGTAGTAGTACAGAAACCTCAAACATGAACACTGAAGCTTTCTTT. This gives the protein CASSSTETSNMNTEAFF.

The chain uses TRBV5-1 and TRBJ2-1; TRBD2 agrees at 7 bases. The CDR3 runs to 13 residues. Trimming at V came to 0 bases and at J to 10 bases, leaving 4 bases not matched to a gene. Germline V gives CDR1 SGHRS, CDR2 YFSETQ. This chain's CDR3 is CASSLAQTSEQFF. CDR3 coding DNA: TGCGCCAGCAGCTTGGCGCAGACTAGCGAGCAGTTCTTC.

CDR3 nucleotides: TGTGCCAGCAGTGAGGCTCAGGGGTATAATTCACCCCTCCACTTT. Amino acid sequence: CASSEAQGYNSPLHF. The J gene is TRBJ1-6, the V gene TRBV25-1; D possibly corresponds to TRBD1 (6 bases). Between the trimmed V and J ends, which lost 3 bases and 4 bases, there was a span of 10 bases. The CDR3 consists of 15 residues. In germline, CDR1 is MGHDK, CDR2 SYGVNS.

This clone showed up just a few times. The rearrangement joins TRBV2 to TRBJ1-4; a weak D match, TRBD1 (5 bases). This CDR3 is built from 11 residues. Germline-derived CDR1 and CDR2 are SNHLY and FYNNEI. Trimming stripped 7 bases from V and 8 bases from J, with 8 bases between. The CDR3 DNA is TGTGCCAGCAAAGGGGAAGAAAAACTGTTTTTT. Translating it yields CASKGEEKLFF.

This clone was counted between two and nine times. The chain recombines TRBV7-8 with TRBJ2-1; 12 bases match TRBD2. Trimming cost V 4 bases and J 10 bases; bases outside gene matches: 8. This CDR3 has 15 residues. In germline, CDR1 is SGHVS, CDR2 FQNEAQ. CDR3 DNA sequence: TGTGCCAGCAGCTATCAGACTAGCGGGGGCCCGGAGCAGTTCTTC. Translated: CASSYQTSGGPEQFF.

The genes are TRBV28 and TRBJ1-6; the match to TRBD1 covers 7 bases. Germline V gene data show CDR1 as MDHEN and CDR2 as SYDVKM. Unmatched junction bases numbered 10, after V lost 6 bases and J lost 5 bases. The CDR3 has 16 residues. Here the CDR3 reads CASRETSGQNNSPLHF. In nucleotides, the CDR3 is TGTGCCAGCAGAGAAACCTCGGGACAGAATAATTCACCCCTCCACTTT.

This chain joins TRBV4-1 and TRBJ1-1; 7 bases agree with TRBD1. The CDR3 has 13 amino acids. The ends lost 7 bases at V and 5 bases at J; junction bases unmatched: 7. The V gene's germline CDR1 is MGHRA and CDR2 YSYEKL. The CDR3 region is CASTPGGRTEAFF. The DNA for the CDR3 is TGCGCCAGCACTCCAGGGGGACGGACTGAAGCTTTCTTT.

The gene calls are TRBV7-8 and TRBJ1-3, with unresolved D. This CDR3 contains 14 residues. Germline V CDR1 and CDR2: SGHVS, FQNEAQ. Deletions cut 1 base from V and 0 bases from J, with 4 bases between. DNA of the CDR3: TGTGCCAGCAGCTTAGTTCTCTCTGGAAACACCATATATTTT. The encoded protein is CASSLVLSGNTIYF. The whole variable domain, filled in from reference TRBV7-8 and TRBJ1-3, reads GAGVSQSPRYKVAKRGQDVALRCDPISGHVSLFWYQQALGQGPEFLTYFQNEAQLDKSGLPSDRFFAERPEGSVSTLKIQRTQQEDSAVYLCASSLVLSGNTIYFGEGSWLTVV.

This clone was counted between two and nine times. The chain recombines TRBV15 with TRBJ1-2; 9 bases fit TRBD1. In germline, CDR1 is LNHNV, CDR2 YYDKDF (reference sequence). V lost 5 bases and J lost 4; bases outside the gene matches: 14. CDR3 length: 17 residues. CDR3 sequence (DNA): TGTGCCACCAGCGATCGGACAGGGGCCCCCCTAGGCTATGGCTACACCTTC. This gives the protein CATSDRTGAPLGYGYTF.

The chain recombines TRBV7-6 with TRBJ1-4; D might be TRBD1 (5 bases). Germline values: CDR1 SGHVS, CDR2 FNYEAQ. CDR3 size: 15 residues. Between the trimmed V and J ends, which lost 1 base and 7 bases, there was a span of 13 bases. As DNA, the CDR3 is TGTGCCAGCAGCTTAGGAGGGACTCGGCCTGAAAAACTGTTTTTT. It yields the protein CASSLGGTRPEKLFF.

The chain employs TRBV7-3 and TRBJ1-4, with D uncertain. The V end lost 6 bases, the J end lost 8 bases, and 22 bases lay between the germline ends. CDR1 and CDR2 (germline): SGHTA, FQGTGA. There are 16 residues in the CDR3. This CDR3 is CASSEKARTRGEKLFF. DNA for the CDR3: TGTGCCAGCAGTGAGAAGGCCCGGACTAGAGGGGAAAAACTGTTTTTT.

The CDR3 protein is CASSFLRGGDTQYF. The CDR3 region has the DNA TGTGCCAGCAGCTTCCTCCGAGGGGGAGATACGCAGTATTTT. The chain links TRBV7-8 to TRBJ2-3, with D possibly TRBD1 on 6 matching bases. Germline-derived CDR1 and CDR2 are SGHVS and FQNEAQ. This CDR3 spans 14 amino acids. V was shortened by 3 bases and J by 5 bases, with 12 bases between the two germline ends. The entire variable domain, with the rest obtained from reference TRBV7-8 and TRBJ2-3, is as follows: GAGVSQSPRYKVAKRGQDVALRCDPISGHVSLFWYQQALGQGPEFLTYFQNEAQLDKSGLPSDRFFAERPEGSVSTLKIQRTQQEDSAVYLCASSFLRGGDTQYFGPGTRLTVL.

The rearrangement links TRBV5-8 to TRBJ2-2; D not certain. V shed 2 bases and J shed 6 bases, with 8 bases lying between them. The germline V gene has CDR1 SGHTS and CDR2 YDEGEE. The CDR3 is 13 amino acids. Here the CDR3 DNA reads TGTGCCAGCAGCTTATCCGAGGCCGGGGAGCTGTTTTTT. Residues: CASSLSEAGELFF.

This clone occurred once. The V and J genes are TRBV7-2 and TRBJ1-3, with D maybe TRBD1 (6 bases). The V gene lost 3 bases and the J gene lost 11 bases, with 17 bases spanning the gap. The CDR3 has 14 amino acids. CDR1 and CDR2 from the germline V gene are SGHTA and FQGNSA. The CDR3 loop is CASSFRQAGNAIYF. The CDR3, as DNA: TGTGCCAGCAGCTTTAGACAGGCGGGTAACGCCATATATTTT. The full variable domain, with the rest looked up from reference TRBV7-2 and TRBJ1-3, is GAGVSQSPSNKVTEKGKDVELRCDPISGHTALYWYRQSLGQGLEFLIYFQGNSAPDKSGLPSDRFSAERTGGSVSTLTIQRTQQEDSAVYLCASSFRQAGNAIYFGEGSWLTVV.

The chain employs TRBV6-5 and TRBJ2-7, with 8 bases lining up with TRBD2. Germline CDR1 reads MNHEY; CDR2 reads SVGAGI. This CDR3 is built from 16 residues. After removal of 4 bases from V and 1 base from J, the junction contained 9 bases not matched to a gene. The CDR3 loop reads CASSSPRTSGSYEQYF. In DNA, the CDR3 is TGTGCCAGCAGTTCCCCGCGCACTAGCGGTTCCTACGAGCAGTACTTC.

Only one count was recorded for this clone. V gene TRBV29-1 combines with J gene TRBJ2-7, with a weak D call TRBD1 (5 bases). The V gene lost 4 bases and the J gene lost 0 bases, with 13 bases spanning the gap. The CDR3 is 14 amino acids. Germline lookup yields CDR1 SQVTM and CDR2 ANQGSEA. The CDR3 region is CSVVPPDSSYEQYF. The CDR3 DNA is TGCAGCGTTGTACCCCCTGACAGCTCCTACGAGCAGTACTTC.

The CDR3 nucleotides are TGTGCCAGCAGCTCTATCGGGACAGGGCTTAGATCCTACGAGCAGTACTTC. Residues: CASSSIGTGLRSYEQYF. V and J are TRBV4-2 and TRBJ2-7; TRBD1 aligns across 9 bases. The junction had 12 bases not matched to a gene; V was cut back by 5 bases and J by 1 base. Germline V CDR1 and CDR2: LGHNA, YNFKEQ. The CDR3 sequence is 17 residues long.

The chain couples TRBV4-1 to TRBJ2-7, with D perhaps TRBD2 (6 bases). The CDR3 is 17 amino acids. Germline CDR1 is MGHRA and CDR2 is YSYEKL. Trimming removed 0 bases at V and 2 bases at J, with 17 bases between. The CDR3 is CASSQEEGPGRTYEQYF. The CDR3 DNA reads as TGCGCCAGCAGCCAAGAAGAGGGCCCGGGGAGGACCTACGAGCAGTACTTC.